The source of this TCR beta chain is a study of T-cell reconstitution after alpha-beta-depleted transplantation in children. This clonotype was seen only a few times. The antigen is not known. During its preparation, the TCRbeta library received unique molecular identifiers. TCRdb re-analysed the PCR reads in MiXCR, keeping a single row per CDR3 protein. The data hold hundreds of thousands of distinct CDR3 sequences, with roughly 14% observed a single time. Study observations and caveats: At the one-year point after transplant, T-cell counts and TCRbeta diversity were found to come mostly from T cells that had been newly produced. Two months or so post-transplant, alpha-beta T cells reportedly derived from several hundred expanded graft clones. TCRbeta diversity was high at day 60 in some patients (a result of surviving recipient T cells and thymic progenitors).

Per germline, CDR1 SGHRS and CDR2 YFSETQ. The CDR3 runs 13 residues. The V gene end was trimmed by 4 bases and the J gene end by 15 bases; junction bases not matched to a gene: 9. Specimen: PBMCs, collected before TCRalphabeta/CD19-depleted stem cell transplant. The TCR originated in a girl between 2 and 10 years old with congenital amegakaryocytic thrombocytopenia, due to receive a stem cell transplant. This chain joins TRBV5-1 and TRBJ2-1, with 11 bases aligning to TRBD2. CDR3 DNA sequence: TGCGCCAGCAGCGATTTAGCGGGAGGGCACGGGTTCTTC. Translating it yields CASSDLAGGHGFF.